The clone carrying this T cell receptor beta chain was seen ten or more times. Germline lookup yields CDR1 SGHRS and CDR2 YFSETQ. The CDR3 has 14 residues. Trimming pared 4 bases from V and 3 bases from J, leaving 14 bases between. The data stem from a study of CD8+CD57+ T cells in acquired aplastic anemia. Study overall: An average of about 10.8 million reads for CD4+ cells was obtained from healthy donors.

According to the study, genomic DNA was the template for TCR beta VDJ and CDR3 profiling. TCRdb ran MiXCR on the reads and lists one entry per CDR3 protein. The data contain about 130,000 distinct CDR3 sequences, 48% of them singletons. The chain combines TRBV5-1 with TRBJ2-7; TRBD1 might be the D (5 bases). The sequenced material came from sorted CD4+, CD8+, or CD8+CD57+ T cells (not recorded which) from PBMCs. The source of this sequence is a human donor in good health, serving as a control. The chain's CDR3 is CASSTQDTGYEQYF. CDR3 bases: TGCGCCAGCAGCACCCAGGACACAGGCTACGAGCAGTACTTC.